Reported below is one TCR beta chain. Its specificity is unknown. These data originate in a study of blood T cells in healthy people across ages. Study results and caveats: PBMCs that were unsorted prevented a conclusive naive versus antigen-experienced comparison. The diversity estimates, figures obtained from one million T cells, were considered underestimates.

The germline CDR1 and CDR2 sequences are SGHDN and FVKESK. There are 17 residues in the CDR3. V lost 1 base, J lost 3 bases, and 9 bases stayed unmatched. Collection of 7.5 to 10 milliliters of peripheral blood was performed for each donor. The second PCR ran about 6 to 12 cycles with a sample-barcoded 5' primer and J-beta primers. Per sample, CDR3-containing paired-end reads numbered at least 2.5 million. TCRdb passed the 5' RACE reads through MiXCR, listing each CDR3 protein once. The data contain over 950,000 distinct CDR3 sequences, 35% to 40% of them singletons. The sequenced sample consisted of blood. This clonotype was obtained from a man between 18 and 29 years old in good health. The rearrangement uses TRBV14 and TRBJ2-1, with 7 positions matching TRBD1. This CDR3 is CASSQGVGTALYNEQFF. The DNA of the CDR3 is TGTGCCAGCAGCCAAGGGGTCGGGACAGCTCTCTACAATGAGCAGTTCTTC.